The rows below give T cell receptor beta chains drawn from one sample of a study of shared clonotypes between healthy human individuals. Here immunoSEQ multiplex PCR was the method, and the copy in TCRdb shows in-frame clones only, minus some. The sample consists of 550,000 to 800,000 clones, roughly 70% of them appearing once. The sequencing sample was made of memory CD4+ T cells sorted from blood. The receptors come from a woman aged 25 to 45 in good health. The CDR3 runs from the conserved cysteine through the conserved F or W. D genes are given only for firm matches. Some rows have no size entry. The others give once, few or many, or a class for an expanded clone.

D: -
J: TRBJ2-2
V: TRBV15
size: -
DNA: TGTGCCACCGCGGTGACTCGGAACACCGGGGAGCTGTTTTTT
CDR3: CATAVTRNTGELFF

D: -
J: TRBJ1-1
V: TRBV6-5
size: once
DNA: TGTGCCAGCAGTTATGGTTGGATGAACACTGAAGCTTTCTTT
CDR3: CASSYGWMNTEAFF

D: -
J: TRBJ2-7
V: TRBV11-2
size: -
DNA: TGTGCCAGCAATATGGACAGTCCCTACGAGCAGTACTTC
CDR3: CASNMDSPYEQYF

D: TRBD1
J: TRBJ1-5
V: TRBV5-1
size: once
DNA: TGCGCCAGCAGCTTGTTGGGACAGGGGATTCAGCCCCAGCATTTT
CDR3: CASSLLGQGIQPQHF

D: -
J: TRBJ1-1
V: TRBV27
size: -
DNA: TGTGCCAGCAGGTCGGGCCCCTTGAACACTGAAGCTTTCTTT
CDR3: CASRSGPLNTEAFF

D: TRBD2
J: TRBJ2-3
V: TRBV19
size: -
DNA: TGTGCCACGGGGACTAGCGGGAGTAACCTCGCAGATACGCAGTATTTT
CDR3: CATGTSGSNLADTQYF

D: -
J: TRBJ2-1
V: TRBV29-1
size: -
DNA: TGCAGCGTTGAAGATACAGGTCGATACAATGAGCAGTTCTTC
CDR3: CSVEDTGRYNEQFF

D: TRBD1
J: TRBJ2-7
V: TRBV5-1
size: few
DNA: TGCGCCAGCAGCTTGCAGGGGGCGCGATTAGACGAGCAGTACTTC
CDR3: CASSLQGARLDEQYF

D: -
J: TRBJ2-5
V: TRBV21-1
size: -
DNA: TGTGCCACTTCGTACCAAGAGACCCAGTACTTC
CDR3: CATSYQETQYF

D: -
J: TRBJ1-2
V: TRBV5-1
size: -
DNA: TGCGCCAGCAGCCTGGGCACGGGGGTCAACTATGGCTACACCTTC
CDR3: CASSLGTGVNYGYTF

D: TRBD1
J: TRBJ2-1
V: TRBV15
size: once
DNA: TGTGCCACCAGTAAGGGGACAGGTTCCGACAATGAGCAGTTCTTC
CDR3: CATSKGTGSDNEQFF

D: TRBD2
J: TRBJ2-7
V: TRBV6-5
size: -
DNA: TGTGCCAGCAGTCCCTATTGGGGGGGCTCCTACGAGCAGTACTTC
CDR3: CASSPYWGGSYEQYF

D: -
J: TRBJ1-1
V: TRBV28
size: -
DNA: TGTGCCACAGCGCGGGGAATGAACACTGAAGCTTTCTTT
CDR3: CATARGMNTEAFF

D: TRBD2
J: TRBJ2-1
V: TRBV5-1
size: -
DNA: TGCGCCAGCAGCTTGTTAAGTTCGGGGAACGTGGGACTAGCGGGCTACAATGAGCAGTTCTTC
CDR3: CASSLLSSGNVGLAGYNEQFF

D: -
J: TRBJ2-1
V: TRBV7-3
size: -
DNA: TGTGCCAGCAGCTTAGTTGGGCGGAGAGGGTACAATGAGCAGTTCTTC
CDR3: CASSLVGRRGYNEQFF

D: TRBD1
J: TRBJ1-3
V: TRBV5-1
size: -
DNA: TGCGCCAGCAGCACCGGGACAGTCGGGAGCCACACCATATATTTT
CDR3: CASSTGTVGSHTIYF

D: TRBD1
J: TRBJ2-1
V: TRBV28
size: -
DNA: TGTGCCAGCAGTTCTAGGACAGGGGGCTCCTACAATGAGCAGTTCTTC
CDR3: CASSSRTGGSYNEQFF

D: TRBD2
J: TRBJ2-7
V: TRBV9
size: -
DNA: TGTGCCAGCAGCGTACTAGCGGGAGGGCGCGAGCAGTACTTC
CDR3: CASSVLAGGREQYF